This T cell receptor (beta chain) was retrieved from a study of blood T cell repertoires in COVID-19. Study details: COVID-19 samples, acute and convalescent, were from the United States, Italy and Spain. Nucleic acid was either cDNA or gDNA, and it came from T cells, B-cell-depleted T cells, or PBMCs.

V lost 3 bases to trimming and J lost 3 bases, with 9 bases between them. The CDR3 contains 13 residues. CDR1 and CDR2 from the germline V gene are DFQATT and SNEGSKA (reference sequence). This clone was picked up one time. Under the authors' procedure: Estimates of nucleated cell counts were drawn from the amplification of reference gene primers. Method: immunoSEQ multiplex PCR; TCRdb's copy keeps in-frame clones and lacks some. V, J and clone size were drawn from that table, and D and trimming were deduced from the DNA. The sample contains roughly 410,000 clones, approximately 90% of which appear only once. Followed over time, Seattle patients had been enrolled while infection was active.

J is TRBJ1-5 and V is TRBV20-1; no clear D gene. The TCR was taken from a middle-aged woman with COVID-19, enrolled during active disease. The sample was peripheral blood. As DNA, the CDR3 is TGCAGTGCTAGTGGCACTATCAATCAGCCCCAGCATTTT. It translates to CSASGTINQPQHF.